This T cell receptor (beta chain) was documented in a study of T cell changes during pregnancy in multiple sclerosis. Trimming took 4 bases from V and 0 from J; bases not matched to a gene: 6. Per germline, CDR1 SGHRS and CDR2 YFSETQ. CDR3 length: 18 amino acids. Assay: immunoSEQ multiplex PCR; the TCRdb copy retains only in-frame clones and omits some. The profile covers 30,000 or so clones, with 90% to 95% appearing a single time and about 3.8% taken by the ten largest. The TCR was taken from a female donor in good health, enrolled as a control in a pregnancy study. The V and J genes are TRBV5-1 and TRBJ2-2, with 13 bases that match TRBD2. The material was CD8+ T cells from peripheral blood mononuclear cells, obtained in the second trimester of pregnancy. The CDR3: CASSPGLAGYPNTGELFF. The CDR3 coding sequence is TGCGCCAGCAGCCCGGGACTAGCGGGGTATCCGAACACCGGGGAGCTGTTTTTT.